This TCR beta chain was recorded in a study of blood T cells in healthy people across ages. Next came a second PCR, run for about 7 to 12 cycles, which used a sample-barcoded 5' primer along with a J-beta primer mix. TCRdb re-called the 5' RACE reads with MiXCR, one entry per CDR3 protein. This sample has about 1 million distinct CDR3 sequences, with 25% found just once. This clonotype was seen more than once but under ten times. The CDR3 runs to 14 residues. Trimming left V 3 bases short and J 1 base short, with 9 bases between. These same records also appear under a second study, on T cells of mothers and their children.

The sequence derives from a girl aged 2-10 years in good health. The sequenced material came from blood. The rearrangement joins TRBV12-3 or TRBV12-4 to TRBJ1-1; the D is unclear. In DNA, the CDR3 is TGTGCCAGCAGTTTGAGGAACTCGAACACTGAAGCTTTCTTT. It specifies CASSLRNSNTEAFF.